The clone carrying this TCR beta chain showed up many times. The antigen is undetermined. One entry per CDR3 protein, called by TCRdb with MiXCR from the 5' RACE reads. This sample yields 100,000 or so distinct CDR3 sequences, of which 9% are seen a single time; more than 30% belongs to the top ten. This sample stems from a study of CD8 T cells in ankylosing spondylitis. General study points: Seemingly distinctive of ankylosing spondylitis blood was a TCR beta motif formed by eight highly homologous variants. Disease-linked clones reportedly showed significant enrichment in matched ankylosing spondylitis synovial fluid.

V was pared by 3 bases and J by 5 bases, with 13 bases between. This CDR3 comprises 14 residues. The sequencing sample was made of blood, either unsorted or a sorted T cell fraction (not recorded which). The sequence derives from a male donor with ankylosing spondylitis. V gene TRBV12-3 or TRBV12-4 combines with J gene TRBJ1-2; possibly TRBD1 for D (5 bases). The CDR3 DNA reads as TGTGCCAGCAGTTTCGTCGAGGGACCATATGGCTACACCTTC. This gives the protein CASSFVEGPYGYTF.